Described below is a single TCR beta chain sequence and its context. Its target is unknown. Other nucleotide sequences in the sample specify the same CDR3. TCRdb's table, derived via immunoSEQ multiplex PCR, lists solely in-frame clones and lacks some. This sample has 35,000 or so clones; 82% occur once, and the top ten carry around 2%. The data stem from a study of OX40 agonist ivuxolimab in advanced cancers. In the study overall: Among those enrolled, mean age was about 60 years (range about 23 to 79) and roughly 84% were male. Study observations and caveats: Low normalized T-cell clonal expansion was also seen in some nonresponders.

Germline V CDR1 and CDR2: SGHRS, YFSETQ. This CDR3 is 14 amino acids long. Trimming took off 2 bases at V and 0 bases at J, with 5 bases between the two ends. Blood specimens came from baseline, cycle 4 day 1, and cycle 7 day 1. This TCR came from an adult with an advanced solid tumor such as melanoma, head and neck, liver or kidney cancer. The sequencing here drew on CD4+ or CD8+ T cells sorted from blood, taken in a trial of the OX40 agonist ivuxolimab. This sequence joins TRBV5-1 and TRBJ1-4, with D unclear. CDR3 nucleotide sequence: TGCGCCAGCAGCTTAGATGCAACTAATGAAAAACTGTTTTTT. Translated: CASSLDATNEKLFF.